Sequencing of this TCR beta chain was carried out in a study of beta chain features in type 1 diabetes. In its sample, this clone was seen a few times. The CDR3 is 16 amino acids. Expressed TCRB transcripts got sequenced, as all isolated RNA was reverse transcribed. Produced via immunoSEQ multiplex PCR; TCRdb's table is partial and in-frame only. The sample has hundreds of thousands of clones; roughly 16% are singletons. The TCR sequence derives from a man younger than 35 in good health. This chain connects TRBV21-1 to TRBJ2-1; TRBD2 reflects the table's D call only, with no check against the DNA. TRBV21-1 is marked as a pseudogene. The sample taken for sequencing was naive CD4+ T cells from blood. CDR3 sequence: CAPSDGTLFSYNEQFF. CDR3 coding DNA: TGTGCCCCCAGCGACGGGACTCTATTCTCCTACAATGAGCAGTTCTTC.